This T cell receptor beta chain derives from a study of T cells in Graves' hyperthyroidism and ophthalmopathy. About this clonotype: One junction end does not reproduce the germline sequence, and a read error may be involved.

Germline-derived CDR1 and CDR2 are SNHLY and FYNNEI. The CDR3 is made up of 15 amino acids. Amplification of TCR beta CDR3 regions used RNA as the template. HTBI primers drove first-round RT-PCR of the TCR CDR3. Via MiXCR, TCRdb re-called the multiplex PCR reads, giving one row per CDR3 protein. This sample has roughly 350,000 distinct CDR3 sequences, with roughly an eighth found just once. The sequencing sample was made of blood. The TCR comes from a woman between 40 and 55 years old with Graves' ophthalmopathy. The chain employs TRBV2 and TRBJ2-4; maybe TRBD1 (6 bases). In DNA, the CDR3 is TGTGCCAGCAGGGAAGGTAGGACAGACAAAAACATTCAGTACTTC. Its protein is CASREGRTDKNIQYF.